This TCR beta chain was obtained from a study of T cell repertoires in cytomegalovirus infection. Study overall: Use of recently identified HLA-C-restricted and well-studied HLA-B-restricted CMV epitopes was part of the study. From public TCR beta signatures came an indication of both CMV infection and matching HLA type.

Using its own MiXCR run on the reads, TCRdb lists one record per CDR3 protein. The table includes tens of thousands of distinct CDR3 sequences, less than 20% detected once. The CDR3 length is 15 residues. Per germline, CDR1 WSHSY and CDR2 SAAADI. V dropped 0 bases and J dropped 0 bases, with 8 bases sitting between them. Note on this clonotype: The antigen remains unidentified.

This clonotype was obtained from a human donor in good health (CMV status not recorded). Some clones in this sample may be carry-over from other donors' samples. The chain uses TRBV10-2 and TRBJ1-1; a weak D match, TRBD1 (5 bases). Sequenced material: CD8+ T cells from cultured PBMCs, taken from culture after CMV antigen stimulation. Written as DNA, the CDR3 is TGCGCCAGCAGTGAGTCAGAGGGGATGAACACTGAAGCTTTCTTT. Protein: CASSESEGMNTEAFF.